Shown below are 25 T cell receptor beta chains from a single sample sequenced in a study of blood T cell repertoires in COVID-19. TCRdb's table, derived via immunoSEQ multiplex PCR, lists solely in-frame clones and lacks some. The sample has tens of thousands of clones; about 90% are singletons. Sequencing input: peripheral blood. The source is a human donor in a cohort sampled during active COVID-19.

The V gene is TRBV5-1, the J gene TRBJ2-1, with 8 bases that match TRBD2. The CDR3 spans 16 residues. J gave up 4 bases and V 4 bases, and 10 bases lay outside the gene matches. Germline V gene data show CDR1 as SGHRS and CDR2 as YFSETQ. The DNA of the CDR3 is TGCGCCAGCAGCACGGGTGCTAGCGGGCTTTACAATGAGCAGTTCTTC. It is translated as CASSTGASGLYNEQFF.

The chain combines TRBV30 with TRBJ2-7, with 11 bases identical to TRBD1. CDR3 length: 13 residues. In germline, CDR1 is GTSNPN, CDR2 SVGIG (reference sequence). The trim removed 3 bases at V and 7 bases at J, leaving 5 bases unmatched. CDR3 DNA: TGTGCCTGGAGCGGACAGGGGGCGCAAGAGCAGTACTTC. Translating it yields CAWSGQGAQEQYF.

A few counts support this clone. V usage is TRBV7-9 and J usage is TRBJ2-7, with D possibly TRBD2 on 5 matching bases. V was trimmed by 4 bases and J by 1 base, leaving 17 bases between them. Germline V gene lookup returns CDR1 SEHNR and CDR2 FQNEAQ (reference sequence). CDR3 size: 16 residues. The CDR3 DNA reads as TGTGCCAGCAGCTCCCGAGCGGAATCTTCATCCTACGAGCAGTACTTC. It yields the protein CASSSRAESSSYEQYF. The variable domain in full, completed from reference TRBV7-9 and TRBJ2-7, reads DTGVSQNPRHKITKRGQNVTFRCDPISEHNRLYWYRQTLGQGPEFLTYFQNEAQLEKSRLLSDRFSAERPKGSFSTLEIQRTEQGDSAMYLCASSSRAESSSYEQYFGPGTRLTVT.

CDR3 nucleotides: TGTGCCAGCAGCTTAGCCCACAGGGGTGGGGCCAACGTCCTGACTTTC. Its protein is CASSLAHRGGANVLTF. The V and J genes are TRBV11-2 and TRBJ2-6; 7 bases map to TRBD1. The length of the CDR3 is 16 residues. Germline values: CDR1 SGHAT, CDR2 FQNNGV. V was clipped by 1 base and J by 3 bases; unmatched bases: 3.

The CDR3 region is CASSFTTGTDTQYF. In DNA form, the CDR3 reads TGTGCCAGCAGCTTCACAACAGGCACAGATACGCAGTATTTT. The V call is TRBV11-2, the J call TRBJ2-3; no clear D. From germline, CDR1 is SGHAT and CDR2 FQNNGV. Trimming left V 3 bases short and J 1 base short, with 8 bases between. The CDR3 has 14 amino acids.

The V gene is TRBV6-1, the J gene TRBJ2-7, with 9 bases identical to TRBD1. Unmatched junction bases numbered 2, after V lost 0 bases and J lost 2 bases. CDR1 and CDR2 (germline): MNHNS, SASEGT. The CDR3 is 15 amino acids. CDR3 in DNA: TGTGCCAGCAGTGAAGCGACAGGGGGGGCCTACGAGCAGTACTTC. It codes for CASSEATGGAYEQYF.

DNA for the CDR3: TGTGCCAGCAGTGAGACAGGGTTGTTAGCCAAAAACATTCAGTACTTC. Amino acids: CASSETGLLAKNIQYF. The chain recombines TRBV6-2 or TRBV6-3 with TRBJ2-4, with TRBD1 matching 7 bases. V lost 5 bases and J lost 0; bases outside the gene matches: 7. This CDR3 contains 16 residues. Germline V gene lookup returns CDR1 MNHEY and CDR2 SVGEGT.

This clone has only one observation. The chain links TRBV20-1 to TRBJ2-5; 11 bases line up with TRBD2. Losses at the gene ends were 3 bases for V and 5 bases for J; bases not matched to a gene: 20. Germline values: CDR1 DFQATT, CDR2 SNEGSKA (reference sequence). This CDR3 is built from 19 residues. The CDR3 nucleotides read TGCAGTGCTAGTCCGGTGATACGGACTAGCGGGTTACTAAGGGAGACCCAGTACTTC. Translated: CSASPVIRTSGLLRETQYF.

The V call is TRBV7-8, the J call TRBJ2-3; 9 bases are a match to TRBD2. The V and J ends lost 5 bases and 7 bases, in that order; junction bases with no gene match: 13. Germline lookup yields CDR1 SGHVS and CDR2 FQNEAQ. The CDR3 is 16 residues long. CDR3 loop: CASSPGISGGQNTQYF. DNA of the CDR3: TGTGCCAGCAGCCCTGGTATTAGCGGGGGACAGAATACGCAGTATTTT.

This chain connects TRBV5-6 to TRBJ2-7; D not resolved. Germline CDR1 and CDR2: SGHDT and YYEEEE. V lost 3 bases, J lost 2 bases, and 15 bases lay in between. The CDR3 is 15 amino acids. The CDR3 is CASSSILGGPYEQYF. For the CDR3, the DNA is TGTGCCAGCAGCTCGATTCTAGGTGGTCCCTACGAGCAGTACTTC.

The chain links TRBV4-1 to TRBJ1-2; D gene unclear. With 0 bases removed from V and 8 bases from J, the gap between germline ends came to 10 bases. The length of the CDR3 is 13 residues. Germline V gives CDR1 MGHRA, CDR2 YSYEKL. CDR3 in amino acids: CASSQDRLGGYTF. As DNA, the CDR3 is TGCGCCAGCAGCCAAGACCGACTCGGAGGCTACACCTTC.

This clone showed up just once. The rearrangement joins TRBV5-8 to TRBJ2-7, with 12 nucleotides matching TRBD1. Trimming at V came to 4 bases and at J to 3 bases, leaving 5 bases not matched to a gene. CDR1 and CDR2 from the germline V gene are SGHTS and YDEGEE. This CDR3 is built from 15 residues. CDR3 DNA sequence: TGTGCCAGCAGCCCTGGGACAGGGGGCTTCTACGAGCAGTACTTC. Its translation: CASSPGTGGFYEQYF.

This clone was counted a single time. The chain has TRBV12-3 or TRBV12-4 and TRBJ2-7; a possible D gene is TRBD2 (5 bases). The CDR3 extends over 12 amino acids. The germline V and J ends were trimmed by 6 bases and 11 bases, with 17 bases remaining between them. The CDR3 DNA reads TGTGCCAGCAGCCCTGGCGTGGGGAGCAAGTACTTC. Residues: CASSPGVGSKYF.

V and J are TRBV27 and TRBJ1-1; possibly TRBD1 for D (5 bases). The CDR3 covers 14 residues. The V end lost 3 bases, the J end lost 5 bases, and 13 bases lay between the germline ends. Germline V gene sequence: CDR1 MNHEY, CDR2 SMNVEV (reference sequence). The CDR3 sequence is CASSLIWGDTEAFF. CDR3 coding DNA: TGTGCCAGCAGTTTGATATGGGGGGATACTGAAGCTTTCTTT.

This chain joins TRBV7-6 and TRBJ2-1; 11 bases fit TRBD2. This CDR3 has 20 residues. V was pared by 3 bases and J by 1 base, with 14 bases of the junction left unmatched. From germline, CDR1 is SGHVS and CDR2 FNYEAQ. CDR3 sequence (DNA): TGTGCCAGCAGCTTGATGTTAGCGGGAGGGCCCCAAGGGTCCTACAATGAGCAGTTCTTC. Amino acid sequence: CASSLMLAGGPQGSYNEQFF. Supplemented by reference TRBV7-6 and TRBJ2-1, the full variable domain reads GAGVSQSPRYKVTKRGQDVALRCDPISGHVSLYWYRQALGQGPEFLTYFNYEAQQDKSGLPNDRFSAERPEGSISTLTIQRTEQRDSAMYRCASSLMLAGGPQGSYNEQFFGPGTRLTVL.

The chain recombines TRBV19 with TRBJ1-2, with D possibly matching TRBD1 (5 bases). Looked up from germline, CDR1 is LNHDA and CDR2 is SQIVND (reference sequence). The CDR3 extends over 12 amino acids. Trimming took 6 bases from V and 4 from J, leaving 9 bases between them. In DNA, the CDR3 is TGTGCCAGTAGAAACCAGGGCTATGGCTACACCTTC. Residues: CASRNQGYGYTF. Combining the CDR3 with reference TRBV19 and TRBJ1-2 gives the whole variable domain DGGITQSPKYLFRKEGQNVTLSCEQNLNHDAMYWYRQDPGQGLRLIYYSQIVNDFQKGDIAEGYSVSREKKESFPLTVTSAQKNPTAFYLCASRNQGYGYTFGSGTRLTVV.

This clone was seen only once. The rearrangement joins TRBV12-3 or TRBV12-4 to TRBJ1-1; unclear D gene. V lost 3 bases and J 1 base, leaving 6 bases between the germline ends. The CDR3 contains 13 residues. The CDR3 nucleotides read TGTGCCAGCAGTTTCAACACGAACACTGAAGCTTTCTTT. Amino acid sequence: CASSFNTNTEAFF.

The chain couples TRBV7-2 to TRBJ2-3; a weak D match, TRBD2 (6 bases). The CDR3 extends over 15 amino acids. CDR1 is SGHTA, CDR2 FQGNSA, per germline. V was trimmed by 3 bases and J by 3 bases, leaving 13 bases between them. This chain's CDR3 is CASSFRRGVTDTQYF. The CDR3 bases are TGTGCCAGCAGCTTTCGGCGGGGAGTGACAGATACGCAGTATTTT.

The genes are TRBV15 and TRBJ1-1, with TRBD1 matching over 8 bases. The V gene's germline CDR1 is LNHNV and CDR2 YYDKDF (reference sequence). The V segment lost 1 base and the J segment 0 bases; nucleotides outside the gene matches: 10. The CDR3 covers 18 residues. DNA for the CDR3: TGTGCCACCAGCAGAGGCCAGTACGACAGGGGTATGAACACTGAAGCTTTCTTT. This gives the protein CATSRGQYDRGMNTEAFF.

This clone showed up just a few times. The CDR3 loop reads CASSQPGQGRIDTQYF. Written as DNA, the CDR3 is TGTGCCAGCAGCCAGCCCGGACAGGGGAGGATAGATACGCAGTATTTT. This rearrangement joins TRBV5-6 to TRBJ2-3; the match to TRBD1 covers 9 bases. Trimming took 4 bases from V and 5 from J; bases not matched to a gene: 11. The CDR3 has 16 residues. The germline V gene has CDR1 SGHDT and CDR2 YYEEEE.

This clone was seen a few times. The rearrangement uses TRBV30 and TRBJ2-2; the D gene is possibly TRBD2 (6 bases). The CDR3 runs 14 residues. The V end was cut by 3 bases, the J end by 5 bases, with 13 bases between. CDR1 is GTSNPN, CDR2 SVGIG, per germline (reference sequence). DNA of the CDR3: TGTGCCTGGAGCGCGTTAGCGGTAACCGGGGAGCTGTTTTTT. It translates to CAWSALAVTGELFF.

The rearrangement links TRBV9 to TRBJ1-1; D is undetermined. Trimming pared 3 bases from V and 0 bases from J, leaving 9 bases between. The germline gives CDR1 SGDLS, CDR2 YYNGEE. This CDR3 region has 14 residues. CDR3 sequence (DNA): TGTGCCAGCAGCGCTCGACACCTGAACACTGAAGCTTTCTTT. Its translation is CASSARHLNTEAFF.

To note about this clone: The DNA is omitted, as the CDR3 cannot be located on it reliably, and the CDR3 follows TCRdb's listing. The chain is built from TRBV12-3 or TRBV12-4 and TRBJ1-2; the table assigns TRBD1, which was not confirmed against the DNA. 13 amino acids form the CDR3, both terminal residues included. CDR3 region: CASSFLAGGARAF.

This clone was counted once. This chain links TRBV19 with TRBJ2-3, with a weak D call TRBD2 (6 bases). From germline, CDR1 is LNHDA and CDR2 SQIVND (reference sequence). Trimming removed 6 bases from V and 9 bases from J, with 16 bases in between. The CDR3 is 13 residues long. The CDR3 sequence is CASSQVEGITQYF. The CDR3 DNA follows: TGTGCCAGTAGCCAGGTGGAGGGAATAACGCAGTATTTT.

The rearrangement joins TRBV5-6 to TRBJ2-2, with 7 bases identical to TRBD1. The V segment lost 3 bases and the J segment 7 bases; nucleotides outside the gene matches: 12. The V gene's germline CDR1 is SGHDT and CDR2 YYEEEE. The CDR3 sequence is 16 residues long. CDR3 sequence: CASSWTFRQGIGELFF. CDR3 DNA: TGTGCCAGCAGCTGGACCTTTCGACAGGGTATCGGGGAGCTGTTTTTT.